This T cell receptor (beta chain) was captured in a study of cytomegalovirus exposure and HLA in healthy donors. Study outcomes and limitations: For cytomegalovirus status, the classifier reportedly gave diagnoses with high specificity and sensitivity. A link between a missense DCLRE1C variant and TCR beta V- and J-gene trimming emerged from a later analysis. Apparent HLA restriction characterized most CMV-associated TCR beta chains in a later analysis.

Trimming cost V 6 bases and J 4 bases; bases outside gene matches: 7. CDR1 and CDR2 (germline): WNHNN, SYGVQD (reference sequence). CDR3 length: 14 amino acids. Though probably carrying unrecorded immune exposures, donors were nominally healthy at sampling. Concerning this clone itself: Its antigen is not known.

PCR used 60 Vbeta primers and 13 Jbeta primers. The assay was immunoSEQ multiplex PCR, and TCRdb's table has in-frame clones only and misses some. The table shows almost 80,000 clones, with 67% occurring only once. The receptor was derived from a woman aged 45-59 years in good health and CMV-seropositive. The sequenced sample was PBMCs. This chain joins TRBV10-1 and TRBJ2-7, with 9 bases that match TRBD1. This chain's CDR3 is CASSARDRVYEQYF. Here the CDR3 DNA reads TGCGCCAGCAGCGCCCGGGACAGGGTGTACGAGCAGTACTTC.